Listed below are T cell receptor beta chains from one sample, sequenced in a study of identical twins. TCRdb ran MiXCR on the 5' RACE reads and lists one entry per CDR3 protein. The data show around 960,000 distinct CDR3 sequences, roughly an eighth seen once. These data are also associated with another study on yellow fever vaccine responses in identical twins.

The sample taken for sequencing was PBMCs. The receptors originated from a woman younger than 35 in good health. CDR3s include the opening cysteine and the closing phenylalanine or tryptophan. D genes are given only for firm matches. Size values are once, few and many counts, or a class for expanded clones, and some rows have none.

clone size: few; J gene: TRBJ1-1; D gene: -; V gene: TRBV20-1; CDR3 DNA: TGCAGTGCTAGTCCCCGTCGGACAGTGAACACTGAAGCTTTCTTT; CDR3 protein: CSASPRRTVNTEAFF
clone size: -; J gene: TRBJ2-1; D gene: TRBD2; V gene: TRBV11-2; CDR3 DNA: TGTGCCAGCAGCTTAGGCCCGGGGGGACACAATGAGCAGTTCTTC; CDR3 protein: CASSLGPGGHNEQFF
clone size: -; J gene: TRBJ2-3; D gene: -; V gene: TRBV18; CDR3 DNA: TGTGCCAGCTCACCGCCAGCTAGCACAGATACGCAGTATTTT; CDR3 protein: CASSPPASTDTQYF
clone size: -; J gene: TRBJ2-2; D gene: TRBD1; V gene: TRBV10-3; CDR3 DNA: TGTGCCACAACGGAGGGACAGGGTGGTACCGGGGAGCTGTTTTTT; CDR3 protein: CATTEGQGGTGELFF
clone size: few; J gene: TRBJ2-1; D gene: -; V gene: TRBV5-1; CDR3 DNA: TGCGCCAGCAGCTTGGCCGGGAAGGCCGTTGATGAGCAGTTCTTC; CDR3 protein: CASSLAGKAVDEQFF
clone size: few; J gene: TRBJ2-5; D gene: TRBD2; V gene: TRBV12-3/TRBV12-4; CDR3 DNA: TGTGCCTCGCGGTGGCGGGGGGGCGTTGAGGAGACCCAGTACTTC; CDR3 protein: CASRWRGGVEETQYF
clone size: many; J gene: TRBJ1-5; D gene: -; V gene: TRBV2; CDR3 DNA: TGTGCCAGCAGTGAAGAGAGGGATCAGCCCCAGCATTTT; CDR3 protein: CASSEERDQPQHF
clone size: few; J gene: TRBJ2-1; D gene: -; V gene: TRBV15; CDR3 DNA: TGTGCCACCAGCAGGGACAGCCGCTCCTACAATGAGCAGTTCTTC; CDR3 protein: CATSRDSRSYNEQFF
clone size: -; J gene: TRBJ2-5; D gene: TRBD1; V gene: TRBV20-1; CDR3 DNA: TGCAGTGCTAGTGGGGACAGTAAAGAGACCCAGTACTTC; CDR3 protein: CSASGDSKETQYF
clone size: -; J gene: TRBJ1-1; D gene: TRBD1; V gene: TRBV20-1; CDR3 DNA: TGCAGGGGACAGGGACCGGGGACGGACACTGAAGCTTTCTTT; CDR3 protein: CRGQGPGTDTEAFF
clone size: many; J gene: TRBJ1-2; D gene: -; V gene: TRBV12-3/TRBV12-4; CDR3 DNA: TGTGCCAGCTCGGAGTGGTCCTATGGCTACACCTTC; CDR3 protein: CASSEWSYGYTF
clone size: many; J gene: TRBJ2-7; D gene: -; V gene: TRBV5-1; CDR3 DNA: TGCGCCAGCAGCTTGTCGCGGGATTACGAGCAGTACTTC; CDR3 protein: CASSLSRDYEQYF
clone size: many; J gene: TRBJ2-1; D gene: TRBD2; V gene: TRBV7-2; CDR3 DNA: TGTGCCAGCAGCTTAGGCGGACTAGCGGGCAATGAGCAGTTCTTC; CDR3 protein: CASSLGGLAGNEQFF
clone size: few; J gene: TRBJ2-2; D gene: -; V gene: TRBV3-1; CDR3 DNA: TGTGCCAGCACCAATACCGGGACTCGAATCACCGGGGAGCTGTTTTTT; CDR3 protein: CASTNTGTRITGELFF
clone size: few; J gene: TRBJ1-1; D gene: -; V gene: TRBV28; CDR3 DNA: TGTGCCAGCAGCCTCACTAGGGGCCCTGAAGCTTTCTTT; CDR3 protein: CASSLTRGPEAFF
clone size: many; J gene: TRBJ1-1; D gene: -; V gene: TRBV29-1; CDR3 DNA: TGCAGCGTCGGCGGGGTTTCGGGGTGGGAAGCTTTCTTT; CDR3 protein: CSVGGVSGWEAFF
clone size: -; J gene: TRBJ2-5; D gene: -; V gene: TRBV5-1; CDR3 DNA: TGCGCCAGCAGTCGGGGGGCGCGGGAAGAGACCCAGTACTTC; CDR3 protein: CASSRGAREETQYF
clone size: many; J gene: TRBJ2-3; D gene: -; V gene: TRBV6-5; CDR3 DNA: TGTGCCAGCAGTTACGTTCGGGGCTTGGCAGATACGCAGTATTTT; CDR3 protein: CASSYVRGLADTQYF
clone size: -; J gene: TRBJ2-3; D gene: -; V gene: TRBV27; CDR3 DNA: TGTGCCAGCAGCGATGAAGGGGATACCACAGATACGCAGTATTTT; CDR3 protein: CASSDEGDTTDTQYF
clone size: few; J gene: TRBJ2-5; D gene: TRBD2; V gene: TRBV19; CDR3 DNA: TGTGCCAGTAGTACCCGGGGGGGGCGAGGAGAGACCCAGTACTTC; CDR3 protein: CASSTRGGRGETQYF
clone size: -; J gene: TRBJ2-2; D gene: TRBD2; V gene: TRBV2; CDR3 DNA: TGTGCCAGCAGTGATAGCGGGAGAACGGACGGGGAGCTGTTTTTT; CDR3 protein: CASSDSGRTDGELFF
clone size: many; J gene: TRBJ1-1; D gene: -; V gene: TRBV3-1; CDR3 DNA: TGTGCCAGCAGCCAGACGGGATATGAAGCTTTCTTT; CDR3 protein: CASSQTGYEAFF
clone size: few; J gene: TRBJ2-5; D gene: -; V gene: TRBV21-1; CDR3 DNA: TGTGCCAGCAGCAAAATGAAACGGCAAGAGACCCAGTACTTC; CDR3 protein: CASSKMKRQETQYF
clone size: few; J gene: TRBJ2-5; D gene: -; V gene: TRBV12-3/TRBV12-4; CDR3 DNA: TGTGCCAGCAGTTTTGGGTGGTTTCAAGAGACCCAGTACTTC; CDR3 protein: CASSFGWFQETQYF
clone size: few; J gene: TRBJ2-1; D gene: TRBD2; V gene: TRBV11-3; CDR3 DNA: TGTGCCAGCAGCCTAAAGTATCAGCGGGAGCGCCAGTGGGATGAGCAGTTCTTC; CDR3 protein: CASSLKYQRERQWDEQFF
clone size: -; J gene: TRBJ1-2; D gene: TRBD1; V gene: TRBV6-1; CDR3 DNA: TGTGCCAGCAGTGAATTAGGGACAGGCTATGGCTACACCTTC; CDR3 protein: CASSELGTGYGYTF
clone size: few; J gene: TRBJ2-5; D gene: -; V gene: TRBV20-1; CDR3 DNA: TGCAGTGCTAGAGATCTGTCAGTCGTTGTAACAGACCAAGAGACCCAGTACTTC; CDR3 protein: CSARDLSVVVTDQETQYF
clone size: few; J gene: TRBJ1-4; D gene: -; V gene: TRBV15; CDR3 DNA: TGTGCCACCAGCCGCCTACAGGGAGAAGGTGAAAAACTGTTTTTT; CDR3 protein: CATSRLQGEGEKLFF
clone size: -; J gene: TRBJ2-1; D gene: -; V gene: TRBV20-1; CDR3 DNA: TGCAGTGCTAGAGATACCGGTTTTCGGGTCGAGGAATACAATGAGCAGTTCTTC; CDR3 protein: CSARDTGFRVEEYNEQFF
clone size: -; J gene: TRBJ2-1; D gene: -; V gene: TRBV10-3; CDR3 DNA: TGTGCCACTAAGAGGATGGAAGAGGGGACCTACAATGAGCAGTTCTTC; CDR3 protein: CATKRMEEGTYNEQFF
clone size: -; J gene: TRBJ2-1; D gene: -; V gene: TRBV20-1; CDR3 DNA: TGCAGTGCTAGTTCCGGGCCCGAGCAGTTCTTC; CDR3 protein: CSASSGPEQFF
clone size: -; J gene: TRBJ2-5; D gene: -; V gene: TRBV11-3; CDR3 DNA: TGTGCCAGCAGCCCTCTCGGGATCCCCCAAGAGACCCAGTACTTC; CDR3 protein: CASSPLGIPQETQYF
clone size: few; J gene: TRBJ2-2; D gene: TRBD2; V gene: TRBV13; CDR3 DNA: TGTGCCAGCAGCTTAGTTACCCCCGGACTAGCGGGAGAAGGGGACACCGGGGAGCTGTTTTTT; CDR3 protein: CASSLVTPGLAGEGDTGELFF
clone size: few; J gene: TRBJ2-3; D gene: TRBD1; V gene: TRBV6-2/TRBV6-3; CDR3 DNA: TGTGCCAGCAGTTCCCGGACAGGGGACTACACAGATACGCAGTATTTT; CDR3 protein: CASSSRTGDYTDTQYF
clone size: many; J gene: TRBJ2-3; D gene: TRBD2; V gene: TRBV12-3/TRBV12-4; CDR3 DNA: TGTGCCAGCACCCGGCGGGGGGTGGCAACCCTTGTCAACACAGATACGCAGTATTTT; CDR3 protein: CASTRRGVATLVNTDTQYF
clone size: -; J gene: TRBJ2-6; D gene: -; V gene: TRBV7-9; CDR3 DNA: TGTGCCAGCAGCTTAGTATGGGGGCCAGGGGCCAACGTCCTGACTTTC; CDR3 protein: CASSLVWGPGANVLTF
clone size: few; J gene: TRBJ1-2; D gene: TRBD1; V gene: TRBV5-1; CDR3 DNA: TGCGCCAGCAGCTCTCCGGGACAGGGGGCGCCTAAAGGCTACACCTTC; CDR3 protein: CASSSPGQGAPKGYTF
clone size: few; J gene: TRBJ2-2; D gene: TRBD1; V gene: TRBV6-6; CDR3 DNA: TGTGCCAGCAGACAGGGGGATCGGAGAGGGGAGCTGTTTTTT; CDR3 protein: CASRQGDRRGELFF
clone size: -; J gene: TRBJ2-1; D gene: TRBD2; V gene: TRBV29-1; CDR3 DNA: TGCAGCGTTGTGGGGCTAGCGGAAAACAATCGCAATGAGCAGTTCTTC; CDR3 protein: CSVVGLAENNRNEQFF
clone size: -; J gene: TRBJ2-3; D gene: TRBD2; V gene: TRBV20-1; CDR3 DNA: TGCAGTGTTAAAAAAGCGGGGCCGGACACAGATACGCAGTATTTT; CDR3 protein: CSVKKAGPDTDTQYF
clone size: few; J gene: TRBJ2-1; D gene: TRBD2; V gene: TRBV3-1; CDR3 DNA: TGTGCCAGCAGCCAAGTAGGTTGGGGGGGAGAGGGTGAGCAGTTCTTC; CDR3 protein: CASSQVGWGGEGEQFF
clone size: few; J gene: TRBJ2-7; D gene: -; V gene: TRBV7-9; CDR3 DNA: TGTGCCAGCAGCTTTTCGTGGGAGCAGTACTTC; CDR3 protein: CASSFSWEQYF
clone size: -; J gene: TRBJ1-1; D gene: TRBD1; V gene: TRBV3-1; CDR3 DNA: TGTGCCAGCAGCCACCATGGACAGGGGAACACTGAAGCTTTCTTT; CDR3 protein: CASSHHGQGNTEAFF